The T cell receptor beta chain under discussion was sequenced for a study of human T cells and chemical hapten exposure. Overall study: Slight differences in pooled library volume were the main source of varying TCR yields across samples.

Deletions cut 1 base from V and 0 bases from J, with 7 bases between. Germline CDR1 is KGHSH and CDR2 is LQKENI. This CDR3 region has 15 residues. Study results and limitations: Compared with pre-sensitization or healthy control sets, expanded TCRs clustered more. Having alopecia, donors may respond immunologically unlike healthy people.

In this sample, this clonotype turned up many times. Its antigen is as yet unknown. Time point described: patch test 3, about 24 weeks after DPC sensitization. Treatment in this sample: therapeutic diphenylcyclopropenone sensitization with weekly scalp DPC. In the library, unique molecular identifiers were attached to individual cDNA molecules. TCRdb used MiXCR to reprocess the RACE reads, holding one entry per CDR3 protein. The top ten clones hold approximately 2.4% of a sample with 50,000 to 70,000 distinct CDR3 sequences, around 12% of them seen once. Sequencing used whole blood, obtained in connection with sensitization to the hapten diphenylcyclopropenone (DPC). The chain links TRBV18 to TRBJ1-3, with D tentatively TRBD1 (6 bases). This sequence was found in a man aged 25 to 45 with alopecia areata. Some clones in this sample may be carry-over from other donors' samples. CDR3 amino acids: CASSPQGDSGNTIYF. The DNA for the CDR3 is TGTGCCAGCTCACCACAGGGGGACTCTGGAAACACCATATATTTT.